This passage covers 24 T cell receptor beta chains from one sample sequenced in a study of shared clonotypes between healthy human individuals (dated by TCRdb to 2018 to 2020). Library preparation employed the immunoSEQ multiplex PCR assay. TCRdb stores this immuneACCESS table with in-frame sequences only. Part of the clones is absent; in the studies checked, under half of the shortfall reflects unresolved V genes, and no reason is known for the rest. A total of a few hundred thousand clones appear in this sample, around 97% of them only once. The ten largest clones represent roughly 0.055% of the sample. The sample taken for sequencing was naive CD4+ T cells sorted from blood. According to the study, the label for this sample's cell subset or site signals: CD45RA+ positively selected. The receptor source for this set is a woman aged 30 to 39 in good health.

The rearrangement joins TRBV25-1 to TRBJ1-1; tentatively, D is TRBD1 (5 bases). The CDR3 runs to 14 residues. Trimming removed 2 bases at V and 11 bases at J, with 18 bases between. Germline CDR1 MGHDK, CDR2 SYGVNS. The CDR3 loop reads CASSEEDRGGRAFF. The CDR3 DNA follows: TGTGCCAGCAGTGAAGAGGATCGCGGGGGACGGGCTTTCTTT.

V usage is TRBV2 and J usage is TRBJ2-5; D may correspond to TRBD1 or TRBD2 (5 bases each). V lost 7 bases and J lost 2, with 14 bases in between. CDR3 length: 14 residues. Per germline, CDR1 SNHLY and CDR2 FYNNEI. CDR3 in amino acids: CASTRGPAQETQYF. CDR3 DNA: TGTGCCAGCACTCGGGGACCCGCACAAGAGACCCAGTACTTC.

The gene calls are TRBV5-1 and TRBJ1-1; D is undetermined. Germline CDR1 is SGHRS and CDR2 is YFSETQ. The CDR3 has 12 residues. Deletions cut 5 bases from V and 7 bases from J, with 12 bases between. Here the CDR3 reads CASRIKSGEAFF. DNA of the CDR3: TGCGCCAGCAGGATAAAGTCGGGTGAAGCTTTCTTT.

This chain links TRBV6-1 with TRBJ2-1; TRBD2 might be the D (6 bases). Germline CDR1 and CDR2: MNHNS and SASEGT. Trimming pared 1 base from V and 14 bases from J, leaving 15 bases between. The CDR3 spans 13 residues. The CDR3 is CASSEEVSGVEFF. The CDR3 region has the DNA TGTGCCAGCAGTGAAGAGGTCTCGGGAGTGGAGTTCTTC.

The chain joins TRBV28 to TRBJ2-7, with TRBD2 as a possible D gene (5 bases). Trimming took 7 bases from V and 0 from J, leaving 19 bases between them. Germline CDR1 is MDHEN and CDR2 is SYDVKM. The CDR3 extends over 16 amino acids. DNA of the CDR3: TGTGCCAGCACCCCCCTGAGGGCAACTGGCTCCTACGAGCAGTACTTC. This gives the protein CASTPLRATGSYEQYF.

The rearrangement joins TRBV28 to TRBJ2-3; D remains unclear. Germline V gives CDR1 MDHEN, CDR2 SYDVKM. With 7 bases removed from V and 2 bases from J, the gap between germline ends came to 19 bases. CDR3 size: 16 residues. The CDR3 DNA sequence: TGTGCCAGCAACCCTTGGGATCCGGATCACACAGATACGCAGTATTTT. This codes for CASNPWDPDHTDTQYF. The full variable domain, its missing parts supplied by reference TRBV28 and TRBJ2-3, is DVKVTQSSRYLVKRTGEKVFLECVQDMDHENMFWYRQDPGLGLRLIYFSYDVKMKEKGDIPEGYSVSREKKERFSLILESASTNQTSMYLCASNPWDPDHTDTQYFGPGTRLTVL.

A remark on this clone: Distinct nucleotide sequences in the sample also encode this CDR3. In DNA form, the CDR3 reads TGTGCCAGCAGTTTATTGGTCGGGGAGCTGTTTTTT. Translated: CASSLLVGELFF. The chain has TRBV28 and TRBJ2-2; the D is unclear. The CDR3 loop spans 12 amino acids. From germline, CDR1 is MDHEN and CDR2 SYDVKM. The germline V and J ends were trimmed by 1 base and 7 bases, with 4 bases remaining between them.

A single count supports this clone. The V gene is TRBV27, the J gene TRBJ2-6, with D unresolved. The CDR3 contains 15 residues. Germline CDR1 and CDR2: MNHEY and SMNVEV (reference sequence). Trimming left V 2 bases short and J 0 bases short, with 5 bases between. The CDR3 loop is CASSLRPSGANVLTF. CDR3 DNA: TGTGCCAGCAGTTTACGGCCCTCTGGGGCCAACGTCCTGACTTTC.

DNA of the CDR3: TGCGCCAGCAGCTTGGGGTCCTTGGGTCTGACGCAGTATTTT. Protein product: CASSLGSLGLTQYF. V is TRBV5-1 and J is TRBJ2-3; D is unresolved. Trimming removed 0 bases from V and 9 bases from J, with 14 bases in between. The CDR3 totals 14 residues. Germline lookup yields CDR1 SGHRS and CDR2 YFSETQ.

V usage is TRBV5-1 and J usage is TRBJ2-5; D may be TRBD1 or TRBD2 (5 bases each). V lost 4 bases to trimming and J lost 1 base, with 11 bases between them. Germline CDR1 and CDR2: SGHRS and YFSETQ. The CDR3 has 14 residues. The CDR3 DNA sequence: TGCGCCAGCAGCCATTCGGGACGCCAAGAGACCCAGTACTTC. This sequence encodes CASSHSGRQETQYF.

The chain joins TRBV18 to TRBJ1-5; TRBD1 matches 10 bases. Germline CDR1 and CDR2: KGHSH and LQKENI. The CDR3 sequence is 19 residues long. V shed 2 bases, J shed 0 bases, and the junction held 10 bases outside the gene matches. The chain's CDR3 is CASSPRGTGDSYSNQPQHF. The CDR3 bases are TGTGCCAGCTCACCAAGAGGGACAGGGGATTCTTATAGCAATCAGCCCCAGCATTTT.

V gene TRBV7-9 combines with J gene TRBJ2-1, with 11 bases lining up with TRBD1. In germline, CDR1 is SEHNR, CDR2 FQNEAQ (reference sequence). This CDR3 is built from 15 residues. J lost 7 bases, V lost 1 base, and 3 bases had no gene match. The CDR3 sequence is CASSLVGTGGNEQFF. CDR3 DNA sequence: TGTGCCAGCAGCTTAGTCGGGACAGGGGGAAATGAGCAGTTCTTC.

V is TRBV28 and J is TRBJ1-5; D may be TRBD1 (5 bases). Germline values: CDR1 MDHEN, CDR2 SYDVKM. Deletions cut 3 bases from V and 1 base from J, with 13 bases between. The CDR3 has 16 residues. This CDR3 reads CASSFMGGTSNQPQHF. The DNA for the CDR3 is TGTGCCAGCAGTTTTATGGGGGGGACGAGCAATCAGCCCCAGCATTTT. Variable domain in full (rest from reference TRBV28 and TRBJ1-5): DVKVTQSSRYLVKRTGEKVFLECVQDMDHENMFWYRQDPGLGLRLIYFSYDVKMKEKGDIPEGYSVSREKKERFSLILESASTNQTSMYLCASSFMGGTSNQPQHFGDGTRLSIL.

J is TRBJ1-1 and V is TRBV19, with D hard to call. The CDR3 runs to 12 residues. CDR1 is LNHDA and CDR2 is SQIVND in the germline V gene (reference sequence). V gave up 6 bases and J gave up 4 bases, with 9 bases separating them. The CDR3 region is CASREGGTEAFF. The CDR3 DNA reads as TGTGCCAGTAGGGAGGGAGGCACTGAAGCTTTCTTT.

This chain connects TRBV28 to TRBJ2-3; D remains ambiguous. The CDR3 runs to 13 residues. V was clipped by 7 bases and J by 7 bases, with 15 bases between them. Germline V lookup: CDR1 MDHEN, CDR2 SYDVKM. CDR3 residues: CASNRRKSNTQYF. The CDR3 bases are TGTGCCAGCAATCGCAGGAAGTCGAATACGCAGTATTTT.

The V and J genes are TRBV9 and TRBJ2-7, with 11 bases aligning to TRBD1. The CDR3 loop spans 14 amino acids. Germline CDR1 reads SGDLS; CDR2 reads YYNGEE. With V trimmed by 4 bases and J by 5 bases, 5 bases remained unmatched. CDR3 sequence reads: CASSTRTGGDEQYF. The CDR3 DNA sequence: TGTGCCAGCAGCACCCGGACAGGGGGCGACGAGCAGTACTTC.

The chain couples TRBV6-1 to TRBJ2-1; 8 nucleotides line up with TRBD2. V dropped 8 bases and J dropped 5; count of bases not matched to a gene: 11. The CDR3 contains 15 residues. CDR1 is MNHNS and CDR2 is SASEGT in the germline V gene. In DNA, the CDR3 is TGTGCCAGCGCGCTCTCGCTAGCGGGCCACAATGAGCAGTTCTTC. Protein: CASALSLAGHNEQFF.

This chain joins TRBV4-1 and TRBJ1-1, with 9 bases lining up with TRBD1. Germline loops: CDR1 MGHRA, CDR2 YSYEKL. CDR3 size: 18 residues. Germline trimming cut 0 bases from V and 1 base from J; bases unmatched to any gene: 9. The CDR3 DNA is TGCGCCAGCAGCCAAGAAGGGGGACAGGGCCGGGGGAACACTGAAGCTTTCTTT. It yields the protein CASSQEGGQGRGNTEAFF.

The chain employs TRBV28 and TRBJ2-1; the D gene is possibly TRBD1 (6 bases). The CDR3 consists of 16 residues. Between the trimmed V and J ends, which lost 5 bases and 3 bases, there was a span of 17 bases. Germline CDR1 is MDHEN and CDR2 is SYDVKM. The chain's CDR3 is CASSIQTATGYNEQFF. The CDR3 nucleotides are TGTGCCAGCAGTATCCAAACCGCGACAGGCTACAATGAGCAGTTCTTC.

The count of this clone is one. J is TRBJ2-7 and V is TRBV5-8, with D possibly being TRBD1 (6 bases). Germline CDR1 SGHTS, CDR2 YDEGEE. The CDR3 contains 15 residues. The V gene lost 3 bases and the J gene lost 0 bases, with 13 bases spanning the gap. CDR3 coding DNA: TGTGCCAGCAGCTCCGGGACAAAATTCTCCTACGAGCAGTACTTC. This gives the protein CASSSGTKFSYEQYF.

This clone has a single count. The sample holds other DNA sequences that translate to the same CDR3. The CDR3: CASSLTGDTEAFF. The CDR3 nucleotides are TGTGCCAGCAGCTTAACAGGGGACACTGAAGCTTTCTTT. J is TRBJ1-1 and V is TRBV11-2; 7 bases agree with TRBD1. V lost 2 bases, J lost 3 bases, and 0 bases stayed unmatched. The CDR3 spans 13 residues. Germline V lookup: CDR1 SGHAT, CDR2 FQNNGV.

The count of this clone is one. The V call is TRBV18, the J call TRBJ2-6; D remains unclear. The CDR3 spans 17 residues. Germline CDR1 and CDR2: KGHSH and LQKENI. Deletions cut 3 bases from V and 0 bases from J, with 12 bases between. CDR3 in DNA: TGTGCCAGCTCACCGGCAGCTCCCCCCTCTGGGGCCAACGTCCTGACTTTC. Its protein is CASSPAAPPSGANVLTF. The variable domain in full, with the rest retrieved from reference TRBV18 and TRBJ2-6, is NAGVMQNPRHLVRRRGQEARLRCSPMKGHSHVYWYRQLPEEGLKFMVYLQKENIIDESGMPKERFSAEFPKEGPSILRIQQVVRGDSAAYFCASSPAAPPSGANVLTFGAGSRLTVL.

The rearrangement uses TRBV6-4 and TRBJ1-1; maybe TRBD1 (6 bases). Per germline, CDR1 MRHNA and CDR2 SNTAGT. The CDR3 covers 19 residues. V lost 4 bases, J lost 9 bases, and 33 bases lay in between. In DNA form, the CDR3 reads TGTGCCAGCAGTGGGGTGCGGTCTCACACCGGGACAAGCCAAAATCAAGCTTTCTTT. It codes for CASSGVRSHTGTSQNQAFF.

The chain couples TRBV27 to TRBJ1-1; the D gene is possibly TRBD1 (6 bases). This CDR3 spans 14 amino acids. Germline V gene lookup returns CDR1 MNHEY and CDR2 SMNVEV (reference sequence). V was trimmed by 6 bases and J by 0 bases, leaving 11 bases between them. CDR3 in DNA: TGTGCCAGCAGGCAGGGACAACTGAACACTGAAGCTTTCTTT. Its translation is CASRQGQLNTEAFF.